The entry below describes one T cell receptor (beta chain). Its cognate antigen is unknown. CDR3 length: 14 amino acids. J was trimmed by 0 bases and V by 8 bases; bases with no gene match: 4. The germline V gene has CDR1 MNHEY and CDR2 SVGAGI. These data are taken from a study of immune cell composition in non-small cell lung cancer. Study context: Most cases were lung adenocarcinoma or squamous cell carcinoma.

Sequencing was performed with immunoSEQ multiplex PCR; in TCRdb, only in-frame clones are kept and a portion is missing. Found here are around 2,500 clones, 75% to 80% of them singletons; the top ten hold roughly a tenth. Overall study findings and caveats: Clones >0.5% enriched in tumour were rarer in adenocarcinoma (approximately 33%) than squamous (roughly 75%).

Frozen unsorted single-cell suspensions supplied the genomic DNA. V usage is TRBV6-5 and J usage is TRBJ1-3, with TRBD1 identical over 7 bases. Sequencing input: lung tumor tissue. This TCR was sampled from a human donor with non-small cell lung cancer. The CDR3 reads CASDRAHSGNTIYF. CDR3 coding DNA: TGTGCCAGCGACAGGGCCCACTCTGGAAACACCATATATTTT.